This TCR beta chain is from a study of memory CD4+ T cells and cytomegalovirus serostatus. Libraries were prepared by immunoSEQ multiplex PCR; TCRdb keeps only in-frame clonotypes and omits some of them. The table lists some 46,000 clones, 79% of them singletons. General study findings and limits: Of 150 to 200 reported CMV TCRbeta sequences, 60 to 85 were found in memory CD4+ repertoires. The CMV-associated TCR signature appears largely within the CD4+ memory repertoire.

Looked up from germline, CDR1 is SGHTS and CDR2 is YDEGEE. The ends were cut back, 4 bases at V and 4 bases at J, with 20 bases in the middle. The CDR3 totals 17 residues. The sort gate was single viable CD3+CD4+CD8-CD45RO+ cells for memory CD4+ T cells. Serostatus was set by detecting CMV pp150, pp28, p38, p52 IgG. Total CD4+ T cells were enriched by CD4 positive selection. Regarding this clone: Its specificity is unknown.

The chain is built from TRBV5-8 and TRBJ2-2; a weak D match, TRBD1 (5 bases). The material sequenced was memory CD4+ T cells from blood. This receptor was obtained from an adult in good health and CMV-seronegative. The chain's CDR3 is CASSQTRQSGPTGELFF. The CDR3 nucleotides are TGTGCCAGCAGCCAGACGAGACAGTCAGGTCCCACCGGGGAGCTGTTTTTT. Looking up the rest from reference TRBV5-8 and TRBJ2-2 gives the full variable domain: EAGVTQSPTHLIKTRGQQATLRCSPISGHTSVYWYQQALGLGLQFLLWYDEGEERNRGNFPPRFSGRQFPNYSSELNVNALELEDSALYLCASSQTRQSGPTGELFFGEGSRLTVL.